The clone carrying this T cell receptor (beta chain) was detected once. Its antigen is still unknown. This specimen belongs to a study of T-cell memory formation after mild COVID-19. Study context: TCR clusters were mostly confined to one donor each.

Study-level results: Clones contracting over day 15 to 85 were CD4/CD8 balanced, with later expanders leaning CD4+. Among contracting clones, CD4+ were mainly CM/EM and CD8+ enriched in EMRA.

V trimming: 6 bases; J trimming: 13 bases; junction bases outside the gene matches: 9. There are 13 residues in the CDR3. TCRdb analysed the 5' RACE reads with MiXCR anew, one entry per CDR3 protein. The data contain some 180,000 distinct CDR3 sequences, 10% to 15% of them singletons. This chain links TRBV12-3 or TRBV12-4 with TRBJ2-1, with TRBD2 identical over 10 bases. The sample consisted of PBMCs or a T cell subset sorted from them (not recorded which). This receptor was obtained from a man between 18 and 35 years old who had mild COVID-19 (a few samples of this study predate the infection). Cell type and time point are not known. CDR3 sequence: CASRLNSGGQQFF. CDR3 bases: TGTGCCAGCAGGCTGAATAGCGGGGGGCAACAGTTCTTC.